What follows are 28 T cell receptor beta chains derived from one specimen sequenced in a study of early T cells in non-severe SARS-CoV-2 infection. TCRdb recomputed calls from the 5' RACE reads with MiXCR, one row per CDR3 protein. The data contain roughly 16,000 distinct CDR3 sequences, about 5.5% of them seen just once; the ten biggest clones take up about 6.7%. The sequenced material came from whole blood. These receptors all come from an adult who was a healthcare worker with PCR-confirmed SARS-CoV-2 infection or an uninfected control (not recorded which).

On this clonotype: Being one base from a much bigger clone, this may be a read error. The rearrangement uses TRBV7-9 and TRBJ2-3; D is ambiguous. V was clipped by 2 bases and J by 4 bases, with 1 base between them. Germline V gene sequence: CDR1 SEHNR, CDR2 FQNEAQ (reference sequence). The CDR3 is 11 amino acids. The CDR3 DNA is TGTGCCAGCAGCTTACCAGATACGCAGTATTTT. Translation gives CASSLPDTQYF.

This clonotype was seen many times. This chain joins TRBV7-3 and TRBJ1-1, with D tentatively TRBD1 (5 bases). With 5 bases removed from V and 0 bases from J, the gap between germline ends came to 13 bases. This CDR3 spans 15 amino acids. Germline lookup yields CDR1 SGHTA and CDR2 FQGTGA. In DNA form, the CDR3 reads TGTGCCAGCAGCCGGGGACGGATAATGAACACTGAAGCTTTCTTT. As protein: CASSRGRIMNTEAFF.

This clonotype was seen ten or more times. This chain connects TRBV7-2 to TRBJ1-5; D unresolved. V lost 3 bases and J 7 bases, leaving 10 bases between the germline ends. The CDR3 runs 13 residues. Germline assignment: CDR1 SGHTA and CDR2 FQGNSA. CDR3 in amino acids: CASSLYRGQPQHF. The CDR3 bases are TGTGCCAGCAGCTTGTATCGAGGGCAGCCCCAGCATTTT.

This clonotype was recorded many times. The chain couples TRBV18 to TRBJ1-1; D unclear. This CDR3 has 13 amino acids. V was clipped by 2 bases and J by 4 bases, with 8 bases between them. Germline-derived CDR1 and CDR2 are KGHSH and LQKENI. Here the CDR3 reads CASSPSGATEAFF. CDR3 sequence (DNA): TGTGCCAGCTCACCAAGTGGCGCCACTGAAGCTTTCTTT. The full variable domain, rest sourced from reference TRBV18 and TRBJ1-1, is NAGVMQNPRHLVRRRGQEARLRCSPMKGHSHVYWYRQLPEEGLKFMVYLQKENIIDESGMPKERFSAEFPKEGPSILRIQQVVRGDSAAYFCASSPSGATEAFFGQGTRLTVV.

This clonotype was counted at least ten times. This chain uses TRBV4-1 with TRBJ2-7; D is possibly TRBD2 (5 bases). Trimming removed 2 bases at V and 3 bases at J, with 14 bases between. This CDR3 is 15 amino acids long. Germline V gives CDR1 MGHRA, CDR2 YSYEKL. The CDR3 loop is CASSQTEASGYEQYF. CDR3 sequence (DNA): TGCGCCAGCAGCCAAACGGAGGCCAGCGGCTACGAGCAGTACTTC.

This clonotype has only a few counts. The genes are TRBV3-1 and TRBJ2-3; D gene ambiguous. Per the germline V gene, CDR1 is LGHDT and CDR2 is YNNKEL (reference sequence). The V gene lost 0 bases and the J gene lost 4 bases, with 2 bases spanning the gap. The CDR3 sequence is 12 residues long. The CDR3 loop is CASSQDADTQYF. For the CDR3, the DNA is TGTGCCAGCAGCCAAGACGCAGATACGCAGTATTTT.

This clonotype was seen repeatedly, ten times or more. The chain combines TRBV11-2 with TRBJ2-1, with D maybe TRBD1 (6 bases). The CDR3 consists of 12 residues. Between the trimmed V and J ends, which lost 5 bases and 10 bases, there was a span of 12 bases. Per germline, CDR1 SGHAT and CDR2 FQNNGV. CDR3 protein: CASSTDRREQFF. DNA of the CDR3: TGTGCCAGCAGCACTGACAGGAGGGAGCAGTTCTTC.

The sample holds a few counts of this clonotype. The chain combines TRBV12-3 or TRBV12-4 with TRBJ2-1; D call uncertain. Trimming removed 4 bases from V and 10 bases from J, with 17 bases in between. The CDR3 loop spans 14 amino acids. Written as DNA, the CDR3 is TGTGCCAGCAGTTCCCCTTGGGCCGTGCTGGAGCAGTTCTTC. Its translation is CASSSPWAVLEQFF.

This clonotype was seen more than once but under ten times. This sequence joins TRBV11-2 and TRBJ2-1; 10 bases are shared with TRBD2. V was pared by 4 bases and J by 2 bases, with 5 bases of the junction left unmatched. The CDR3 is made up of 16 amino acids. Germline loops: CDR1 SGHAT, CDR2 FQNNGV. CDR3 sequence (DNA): TGTGCCAGCAGCTCTCGAGCGGGAGGGGCCTACAATGAGCAGTTCTTC. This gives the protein CASSSRAGGAYNEQFF. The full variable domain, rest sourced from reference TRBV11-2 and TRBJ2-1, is EAGVAQSPRYKIIEKRQSVAFWCNPISGHATLYWYQQILGQGPKLLIQFQNNGVVDDSQLPKDRFSAERLKGVDSTLKIQPAKLEDSAVYLCASSSRAGGAYNEQFFGPGTRLTVL.

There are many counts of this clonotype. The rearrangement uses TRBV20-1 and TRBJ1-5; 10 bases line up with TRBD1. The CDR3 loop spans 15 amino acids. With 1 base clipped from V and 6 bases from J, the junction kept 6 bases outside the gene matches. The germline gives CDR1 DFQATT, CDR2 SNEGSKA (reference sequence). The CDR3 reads CSARGRDRGPQPQHF. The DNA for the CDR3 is TGCAGTGCTAGAGGCCGGGACAGGGGTCCTCAGCCCCAGCATTTT.

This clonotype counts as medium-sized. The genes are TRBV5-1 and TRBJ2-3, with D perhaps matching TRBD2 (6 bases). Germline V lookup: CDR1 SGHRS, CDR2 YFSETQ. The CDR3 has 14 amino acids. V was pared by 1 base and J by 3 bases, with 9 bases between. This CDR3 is CASSLSGRTDTQYF. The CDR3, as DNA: TGCGCCAGCAGCTTGTCCGGGAGAACAGATACGCAGTATTTT. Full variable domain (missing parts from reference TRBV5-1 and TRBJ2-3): KAGVTQTPRYLIKTRGQQVTLSCSPISGHRSVSWYQQTPGQGLQFLFEYFSETQRNKGNFPGRFSGRQFSNSRSEMNVSTLELGDSALYLCASSLSGRTDTQYFGPGTRLTVL.

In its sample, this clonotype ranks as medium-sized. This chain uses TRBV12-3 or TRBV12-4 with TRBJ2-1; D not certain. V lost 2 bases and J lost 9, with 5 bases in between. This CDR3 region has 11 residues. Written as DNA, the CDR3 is TGTGCCAGCAGTTTATTTGGTGAGCAGTTCTTC. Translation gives CASSLFGEQFF.

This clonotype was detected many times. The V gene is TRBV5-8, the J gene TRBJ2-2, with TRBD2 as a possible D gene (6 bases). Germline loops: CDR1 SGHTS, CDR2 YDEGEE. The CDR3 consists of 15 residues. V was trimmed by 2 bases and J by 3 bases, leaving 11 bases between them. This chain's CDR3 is CASSFGTAHTGELFF. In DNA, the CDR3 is TGTGCCAGCAGCTTCGGGACTGCTCACACCGGGGAGCTGTTTTTT.

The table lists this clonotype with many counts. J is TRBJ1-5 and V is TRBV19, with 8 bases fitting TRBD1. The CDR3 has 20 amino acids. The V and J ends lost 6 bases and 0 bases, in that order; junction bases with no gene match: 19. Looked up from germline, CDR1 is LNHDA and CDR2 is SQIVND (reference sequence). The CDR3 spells CASSLLVGTGPAYSNQPQHF. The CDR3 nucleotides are TGTGCCAGTAGCCTTTTAGTGGGGACAGGCCCAGCATATAGCAATCAGCCCCAGCATTTT. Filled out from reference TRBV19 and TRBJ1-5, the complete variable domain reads DGGITQSPKYLFRKEGQNVTLSCEQNLNHDAMYWYRQDPGQGLRLIYYSQIVNDFQKGDIAEGYSVSREKKESFPLTVTSAQKNPTAFYLCASSLLVGTGPAYSNQPQHFGDGTRLSIL.

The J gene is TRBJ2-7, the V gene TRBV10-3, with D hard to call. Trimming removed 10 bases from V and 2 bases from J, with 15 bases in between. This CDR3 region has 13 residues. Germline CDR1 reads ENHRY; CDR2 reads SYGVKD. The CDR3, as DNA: TGTGCCACTTCAAGCAGGACCCCCTACGAGCAGTACTTC. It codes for CATSSRTPYEQYF.

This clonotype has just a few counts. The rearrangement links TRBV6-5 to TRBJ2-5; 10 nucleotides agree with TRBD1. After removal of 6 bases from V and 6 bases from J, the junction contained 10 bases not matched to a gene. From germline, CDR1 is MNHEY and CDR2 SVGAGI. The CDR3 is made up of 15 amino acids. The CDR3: CASSSTGTGEKTQYF. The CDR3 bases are TGTGCCAGCAGCTCCACCGGGACAGGGGAAAAGACCCAGTACTTC.

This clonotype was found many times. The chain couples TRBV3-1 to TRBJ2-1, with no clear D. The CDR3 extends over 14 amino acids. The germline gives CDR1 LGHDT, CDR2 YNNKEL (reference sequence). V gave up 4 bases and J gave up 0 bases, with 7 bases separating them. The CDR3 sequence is CASSPRSSYNEQFF. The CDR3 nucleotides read TGTGCCAGCAGCCCTCGGAGCTCCTACAATGAGCAGTTCTTC.

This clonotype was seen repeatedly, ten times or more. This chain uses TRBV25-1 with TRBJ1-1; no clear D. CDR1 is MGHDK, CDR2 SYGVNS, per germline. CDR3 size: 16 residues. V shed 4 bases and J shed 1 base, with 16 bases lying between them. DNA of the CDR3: TGTGCCAGCAGTGCAATAAGCGCGGTAGCGAACACTGAAGCTTTCTTT. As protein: CASSAISAVANTEAFF.

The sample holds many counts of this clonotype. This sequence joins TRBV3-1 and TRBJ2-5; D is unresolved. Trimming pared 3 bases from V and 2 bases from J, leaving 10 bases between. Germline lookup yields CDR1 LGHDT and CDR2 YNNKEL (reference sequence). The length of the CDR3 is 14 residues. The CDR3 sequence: CASSHMARQETQYF. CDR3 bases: TGTGCCAGCAGCCATATGGCTAGACAAGAGACCCAGTACTTC.

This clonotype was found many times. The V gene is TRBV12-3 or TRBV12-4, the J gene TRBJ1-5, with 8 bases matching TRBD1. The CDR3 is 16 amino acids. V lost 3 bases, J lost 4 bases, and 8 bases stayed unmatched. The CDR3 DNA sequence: TGTGCCAGCAGTTTCGCCTCAGGGGGCCTAAATCAGCCCCAGCATTTT. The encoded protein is CASSFASGGLNQPQHF.

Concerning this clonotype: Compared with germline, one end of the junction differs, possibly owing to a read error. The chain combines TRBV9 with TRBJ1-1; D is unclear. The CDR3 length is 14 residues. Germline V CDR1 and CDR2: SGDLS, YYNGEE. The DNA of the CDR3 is TGTGCCCGCAGCGTAGGAGCCCTGAACACTGAAGCTTTCTTT. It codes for CARSVGALNTEAFF.

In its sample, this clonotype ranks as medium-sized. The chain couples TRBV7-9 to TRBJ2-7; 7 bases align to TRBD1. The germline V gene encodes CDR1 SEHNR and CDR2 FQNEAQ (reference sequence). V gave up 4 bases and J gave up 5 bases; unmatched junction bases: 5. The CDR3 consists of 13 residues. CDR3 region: CASSSGQIHEQYF. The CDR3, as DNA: TGTGCCAGCAGCTCGGGACAGATCCACGAGCAGTACTTC.

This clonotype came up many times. CDR3 residues: CSARGQSNTEAFF. CDR3 bases: TGCAGTGCTAGAGGACAGTCGAACACTGAAGCTTTCTTT. This chain joins TRBV20-1 and TRBJ1-1; tentatively, D is TRBD1 (5 bases). Trimming cost V 1 base and J 1 base, with 7 bases left between them. Germline CDR1 and CDR2: DFQATT and SNEGSKA (reference sequence). The CDR3 extends over 13 amino acids.

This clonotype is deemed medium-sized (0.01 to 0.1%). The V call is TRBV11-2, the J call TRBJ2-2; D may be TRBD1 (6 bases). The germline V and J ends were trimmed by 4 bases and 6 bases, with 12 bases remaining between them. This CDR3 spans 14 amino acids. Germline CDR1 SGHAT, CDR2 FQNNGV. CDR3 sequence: CASSSPGQSGELFF. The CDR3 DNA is TGTGCCAGCAGCTCACCCGGACAGTCCGGGGAGCTGTTTTTT.

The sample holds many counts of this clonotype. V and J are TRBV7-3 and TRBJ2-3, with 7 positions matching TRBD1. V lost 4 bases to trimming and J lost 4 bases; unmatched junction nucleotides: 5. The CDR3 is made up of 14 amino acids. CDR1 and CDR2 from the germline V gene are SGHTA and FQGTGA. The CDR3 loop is CASSSTGVADTQYF. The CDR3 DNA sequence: TGTGCCAGCAGCTCTACAGGGGTTGCAGATACGCAGTATTTT.

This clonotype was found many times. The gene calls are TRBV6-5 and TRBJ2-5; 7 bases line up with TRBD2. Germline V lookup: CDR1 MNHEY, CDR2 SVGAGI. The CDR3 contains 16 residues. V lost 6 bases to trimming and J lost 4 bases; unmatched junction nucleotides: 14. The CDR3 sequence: CASRSYSGLLGETQYF. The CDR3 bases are TGTGCCAGCAGGTCCTATAGCGGGCTTTTGGGAGAGACCCAGTACTTC.

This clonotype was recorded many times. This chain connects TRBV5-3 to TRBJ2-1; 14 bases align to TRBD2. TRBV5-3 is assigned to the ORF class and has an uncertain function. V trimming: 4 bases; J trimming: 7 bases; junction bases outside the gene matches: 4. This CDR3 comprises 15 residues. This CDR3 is CARSSGTSGSNEQFF. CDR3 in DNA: TGTGCCAGAAGCAGCGGGACTAGCGGGAGTAATGAGCAGTTCTTC.

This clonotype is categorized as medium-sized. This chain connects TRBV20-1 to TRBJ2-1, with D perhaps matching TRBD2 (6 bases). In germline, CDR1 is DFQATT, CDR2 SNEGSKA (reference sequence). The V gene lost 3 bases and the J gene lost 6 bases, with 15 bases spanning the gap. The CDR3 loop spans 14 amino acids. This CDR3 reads CSARDGAGSNEQFF. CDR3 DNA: TGCAGTGCTAGGGATGGGGCGGGGTCCAATGAGCAGTTCTTC.